Each of the 17 T cell receptor beta chains below was sequenced from the same sample in a study of PD-L1 blockade in urothelial cancer. Only in-frame clones appear in the TCRdb table, and some are missing; sequencing was by immunoSEQ multiplex PCR. The sample records approximately 32,000 clones, roughly four fifths being singletons. As for time point: pretreatment peripheral blood. Sequenced here: PBMCs, sampled around atezolizumab (anti-PD-L1) treatment. Source of these receptors: a man between 60 and 70 years old with urothelial cancer.

The chain couples TRBV21-1 to TRBJ2-5; the D call of TRBD2 is as the table states it, not checked on the DNA. TRBV21-1 is recorded as a pseudogene. The CDR3 length is 16 residues. CDR3 residues: CASSKGTVGSVATQYF. Here the CDR3 DNA reads TGTGCCAGCAGCAAAGGGACTGTAGGGAGCGTGGCGACCCAGTACTTC.

The gene calls are TRBV5-4 and TRBJ2-7, with D maybe TRBD1 (5 bases). Germline V lookup: CDR1 SGHNT, CDR2 YYREEE (reference sequence). The V end lost 4 bases, the J end lost 7 bases, and 18 bases lay between the germline ends. The CDR3 loop spans 14 amino acids. The CDR3 coding sequence is TGTGCCAGCAGCCAGATACCCGGCCCAGGGGAGCAGTACTTC. It yields the protein CASSQIPGPGEQYF.

This clone was recorded once. The CDR3 loop is CASSYGGSLNYGYTF. The CDR3 region has the DNA TGTGCCAGCAGTTACGGGGGGAGCCTGAACTATGGCTACACCTTC. The chain carries TRBV6-6 and TRBJ1-2; D may be TRBD1 (5 bases). The CDR3 consists of 15 residues. Between the trimmed V and J ends, which lost 2 bases and 2 bases, there was a span of 12 bases. From germline, CDR1 is MNHNY and CDR2 SVGAGI (reference sequence).

The chain recombines TRBV5-1 with TRBJ2-1; 7 bases match TRBD1. Germline V gene sequence: CDR1 SGHRS, CDR2 YFSETQ. This CDR3 is built from 17 residues. With 0 bases clipped from V and 2 bases from J, the junction kept 8 bases outside the gene matches. This CDR3 is CASSLAFRGPTYNEQFF. For the CDR3, the DNA is TGCGCCAGCAGCTTGGCCTTTAGGGGGCCGACCTACAATGAGCAGTTCTTC.

This sequence joins TRBV5-1 and TRBJ1-5; tentatively, D is TRBD1 (5 bases). The CDR3 spans 14 residues. The V gene lost 0 bases and the J gene lost 4 bases, with 8 bases spanning the gap. CDR1 is SGHRS and CDR2 is YFSETQ in the germline V gene. CDR3 loop: CASSLGAGNQPQHF. The CDR3 bases are TGCGCCAGCAGCTTGGGGGCAGGGAATCAGCCCCAGCATTTT.

J is TRBJ2-7 and V is TRBV18; 8 nucleotides line up with TRBD2. Germline V lookup: CDR1 KGHSH, CDR2 LQKENI. V lost 0 bases, J lost 5 bases, and 3 bases stayed unmatched. The CDR3 length is 14 residues. This CDR3 is CASSPPSGGDEQYF. DNA of the CDR3: TGTGCCAGCTCACCACCATCCGGGGGGGACGAGCAGTACTTC.

This clone occurred a few times. V is TRBV28 and J is TRBJ1-1; perhaps TRBD1 as D (6 bases). Germline V gene lookup returns CDR1 MDHEN and CDR2 SYDVKM. There are 11 residues in the CDR3. Trimming took off 10 bases at V and 8 bases at J, with 14 bases between the two ends. CDR3: CATSTQGEAFF. CDR3 nucleotide sequence: TGTGCCACTTCAACCCAGGGGGAAGCTTTCTTT. The whole variable domain, filled in from reference TRBV28 and TRBJ1-1, reads DVKVTQSSRYLVKRTGEKVFLECVQDMDHENMFWYRQDPGLGLRLIYFSYDVKMKEKGDIPEGYSVSREKKERFSLILESASTNQTSMYLCATSTQGEAFFGQGTRLTVV.

The chain combines TRBV7-6 with TRBJ2-7; 8 bases align to TRBD1. There are 14 residues in the CDR3. Germline V lookup: CDR1 SGHVS, CDR2 FNYEAQ. V dropped 5 bases and J dropped 7; count of bases not matched to a gene: 10. The CDR3 reads CASSPDDRGKEQYF. The CDR3 DNA follows: TGTGCCAGCAGCCCCGACGACAGGGGAAAAGAGCAGTACTTC.

This clone is a singleton in its sample. The rearrangement uses TRBV5-6 and TRBJ2-1; 12 positions agree with TRBD2. In germline, CDR1 is SGHDT, CDR2 YYEEEE. This CDR3 has 15 residues. The trim removed 4 bases at V and 6 bases at J, leaving 5 bases unmatched. The CDR3 sequence: CASSLAGGLPNEQFF. The CDR3 DNA sequence: TGTGCCAGCAGCCTAGCGGGGGGGCTTCCCAATGAGCAGTTCTTC.

V is TRBV10-3 and J is TRBJ1-2, with D tentatively TRBD1 (6 bases). Trimming cost V 0 bases and J 7 bases, with 15 bases left between them. Germline assignment: CDR1 ENHRY and CDR2 SYGVKD. The length of the CDR3 is 15 residues. The CDR3 sequence is CAISESGTRVGGYTF. CDR3 in DNA: TGTGCCATCAGTGAGTCGGGGACAAGGGTAGGTGGCTACACCTTC.

The CDR3 region has the DNA TGTGCCAGCAGCAACGGACAGGGCCACGGGGGCTACACCTTC. This gives the protein CASSNGQGHGGYTF. The chain has TRBV5-6 and TRBJ1-2; 8 bases match TRBD1. The CDR3 extends over 14 amino acids. CDR1 and CDR2 from the germline V gene are SGHDT and YYEEEE. Trimming took 4 bases from V and 8 from J; bases not matched to a gene: 10.

The V and J genes are TRBV28 and TRBJ2-7; 9 bases fit TRBD1. The V gene's germline CDR1 is MDHEN and CDR2 SYDVKM. The CDR3 totals 14 residues. V lost 3 bases and J lost 6; bases outside the gene matches: 6. CDR3 protein: CASSFYRGLGEQYF. The CDR3 DNA reads TGTGCCAGCAGTTTCTACAGGGGGCTCGGCGAGCAGTACTTC.

The genes are TRBV7-2 and TRBJ1-1; no firm D call. V was cut by 2 bases and J by 10 bases, with 11 bases left in between. The CDR3 covers 12 residues. Germline V gives CDR1 SGHTA, CDR2 FQGNSA. CDR3 nucleotides: TGTGCCAGCAGCTTAAACTCGGCAGGAGCTTTCTTT. Protein: CASSLNSAGAFF.

This rearrangement joins TRBV11-2 to TRBJ2-5; maybe TRBD2 (5 bases). The CDR3 consists of 14 residues. CDR1 is SGHAT, CDR2 FQNNGV, per germline. The V end was cut by 1 base, the J end by 4 bases, with 10 bases between. As DNA, the CDR3 is TGTGCCAGCAGCTTAGTGAGGGCCTCAGAGACCCAGTACTTC. It specifies CASSLVRASETQYF.

This clone was detected once. The chain recombines TRBV6-5 with TRBJ1-5; TRBD1 might be the D (5 bases). The CDR3 runs 16 residues. Between the trimmed V and J ends, which lost 4 bases and 2 bases, there was a span of 15 bases. The V gene's germline CDR1 is MNHEY and CDR2 SVGAGI. Written as DNA, the CDR3 is TGTGCCAGCAGTTCGTTGGGCGGGGGTGGCAATCAGCCCCAGCATTTT. Translated, it gives CASSSLGGGGNQPQHF.

The chain links TRBV6-1 to TRBJ2-5, with D unclear. The V gene lost 2 bases and the J gene lost 1 base, with 8 bases spanning the gap. CDR3 length: 14 residues. Germline lookup yields CDR1 MNHNS and CDR2 SASEGT. Here the CDR3 DNA reads TGTGCCAGCAGTGAAATGGGCCTCCAAGAGACCCAGTACTTC. Amino acids: CASSEMGLQETQYF.

This chain links TRBV19 with TRBJ2-1; 7 nucleotides agree with TRBD2. The CDR3 runs 16 residues. Germline loops: CDR1 LNHDA, CDR2 SQIVND (reference sequence). V lost 6 bases, J lost 0 bases, and 8 bases stayed unmatched. CDR3 DNA: TGTGCCAGTAGAAATCGCGGGGGACCCTCCTACAATGAGCAGTTCTTC. It is translated as CASRNRGGPSYNEQFF.